Presented here are 28 T cell receptor beta chains from one specimen sequenced in a study of shared clonotypes between healthy human individuals. Here immunoSEQ multiplex PCR was the method, and the copy in TCRdb shows in-frame clones only, minus some. The data show approximately 2.1 million clones, more than 80% seen once. Source material: naive CD4+ T cells from PBMCs. Subset here: CD45RA+ positively selected. Receptor source: a man between 18 and 29 years old in good health. Some clones in this sample may be carry-over from other donors' samples.

The rearrangement joins TRBV9 to TRBJ2-3; TRBD1 aligns across 7 bases. CDR1 and CDR2 from the germline V gene are SGDLS and YYNGEE. CDR3 length: 14 amino acids. V was pared by 4 bases and J by 4 bases, with 6 bases of the junction left unmatched. In DNA form, the CDR3 reads TGTGCCAGCAGCCTCTTGCAGGGGGCAGATACGCAGTATTTT. Its protein product is CASSLLQGADTQYF.

This chain links TRBV7-9 with TRBJ1-5; 9 nucleotides line up with TRBD1. This CDR3 has 15 residues. Germline V gives CDR1 SEHNR, CDR2 FQNEAQ (reference sequence). V lost 4 bases, J lost 9 bases, and 10 bases stayed unmatched. The CDR3 bases are TGTGCCAGCAGCTCAACCCGGGACAGGGTGTCGCCCCAGCATTTT. It codes for CASSSTRDRVSPQHF.

V is TRBV25-1 and J is TRBJ1-1; D unclear. The germline V gene encodes CDR1 MGHDK and CDR2 SYGVNS. CDR3 length equals 13 residues. The V end was cut by 5 bases, the J end by 7 bases, with 14 bases between. The CDR3 DNA follows: TGTGCCAGCAGTCTGATAGGCCCTAATGAAGCTTTCTTT. This sequence encodes CASSLIGPNEAFF.

This chain joins TRBV5-1 and TRBJ2-3; 10 bases are a match to TRBD1. The CDR3 is 16 amino acids. Germline trimming cut 3 bases from V and 5 bases from J; bases unmatched to any gene: 9. CDR1 is SGHRS, CDR2 YFSETQ, per germline. This chain's CDR3 is CASSSPGTGDGDTQYF. The CDR3, as DNA: TGCGCCAGCAGCTCACCCGGGACAGGGGACGGAGATACGCAGTATTTT.

The V and J genes are TRBV9 and TRBJ1-4; D remains ambiguous. Trimming removed 0 bases from V and 8 bases from J, with 5 bases in between. Germline CDR1 reads SGDLS; CDR2 reads YYNGEE. This CDR3 is built from 12 residues. This CDR3 reads CASSVDEEKLFF. CDR3 coding DNA: TGTGCCAGCAGCGTAGACGAGGAAAAACTGTTTTTT.

The CDR3 DNA sequence: TGTGCCAGCAGTCCCAATGACAGATACTATGGCTACACCTTC. As protein: CASSPNDRYYGYTF. The chain recombines TRBV28 with TRBJ1-2; tentative D call: TRBD1 (5 bases). Germline V lookup: CDR1 MDHEN, CDR2 SYDVKM. Trimming removed 5 bases from V and 3 bases from J, with 13 bases in between. The CDR3 contains 14 residues.

This sequence joins TRBV12-5 and TRBJ2-7; TRBD2 agrees at 10 bases. Trimming removed 6 bases from V and 5 bases from J; junction bases left unmatched: 16. This CDR3 region has 17 residues. Germline CDR1 is LGHNT and CDR2 is FRNRAP. The CDR3, as DNA: TGTGCTAGTGGCCCCAAGACCCCAGCGGGAGGGCTAAACGAGCAGTACTTC. The encoded protein is CASGPKTPAGGLNEQYF. Filled out from reference TRBV12-5 and TRBJ2-7, the complete variable domain reads DARVTQTPRHKVTEMGQEVTMRCQPILGHNTVFWYRQTMMQGLELLAYFRNRAPLDDSGMPKDRFSAEMPDATLATLKIQPSEPRDSAVYFCASGPKTPAGGLNEQYFGPGTRLTVT.

V usage is TRBV13 and J usage is TRBJ2-1, with TRBD1 matching over 9 bases. The CDR3 loop spans 16 amino acids. The V gene's germline CDR1 is PRHDT and CDR2 FYEKMQ (reference sequence). V was clipped by 1 base and J by 9 bases; unmatched bases: 10. CDR3 coding DNA: TGTGCCAGCAGCTTAGAGCGGACAGGGGTTGGGACTGAGCAGTTCTTC. Protein product: CASSLERTGVGTEQFF.

This clone was counted once. The chain uses TRBV28 and TRBJ2-7; D not resolved. Germline V gene data show CDR1 as MDHEN and CDR2 as SYDVKM. The CDR3 sequence is 13 residues long. Trimming took off 9 bases at V and 3 bases at J, with 15 bases between the two ends. The CDR3 here is CASKPHAIYEQYF. CDR3 DNA: TGTGCCAGTAAGCCGCATGCTATCTACGAGCAGTACTTC.

In the case of this clone: It is unclear where the CDR3 begins or ends on the DNA, so no DNA is shown, and the CDR3 is as TCRdb lists it. The chain employs TRBV21-1 and TRBJ2-1; TRBD2, the table's D call, was not compared with the DNA. TRBV21-1 is given as a pseudogene. The CDR3 has 14 amino acids, counting both end residues. CDR3 loop: CASSKWGEGNEQFF.

The V call is TRBV5-4, the J call TRBJ2-1; a weak D match, TRBD1 (7 bases). Trimming removed 4 bases from V and 8 bases from J, with 16 bases in between. The CDR3 is 14 amino acids. Germline V gene sequence: CDR1 SGHNT, CDR2 YYREEE (reference sequence). CDR3 in DNA: TGTGCCAGCAGCCCCCAGGGGGGTGATCATGAGCAGTTCTTC. Residues: CASSPQGGDHEQFF.

The chain uses TRBV28 and TRBJ1-5, with D possibly TRBD1 on 6 matching bases. Germline lookup yields CDR1 MDHEN and CDR2 SYDVKM. This CDR3 is 14 amino acids long. The V end was cut by 3 bases, the J end by 7 bases, with 13 bases between. The CDR3 DNA reads as TGTGCCAGCAGTTTTCAGGGGACGCGGCAGCCCCAGCATTTT. Translating gives CASSFQGTRQPQHF. Complete variable domain (other parts from reference TRBV28 and TRBJ1-5): DVKVTQSSRYLVKRTGEKVFLECVQDMDHENMFWYRQDPGLGLRLIYFSYDVKMKEKGDIPEGYSVSREKKERFSLILESASTNQTSMYLCASSFQGTRQPQHFGDGTRLSIL.

For the CDR3, the DNA is TGTGCCAGCAGCTTGGCGGAGAGCACAGATACGCAGTATTTT. It is translated as CASSLAESTDTQYF. J is TRBJ2-3 and V is TRBV5-5, with D unclear. Trimming took 0 bases from V and 0 from J, leaving 5 bases between them. There are 14 residues in the CDR3. The V gene's germline CDR1 is SGHKS and CDR2 YYEKEE (reference sequence). The whole variable domain, remainder taken from reference TRBV5-5 and TRBJ2-3, is DAGVTQSPTHLIKTRGQQVTLRCSPISGHKSVSWYQQVLGQGPQFIFQYYEKEERGRGNFPDRFSARQFPNYSSELNVNALLLGDSALYLCASSLAESTDTQYFGPGTRLTVL.

As for this clone: Other DNA variants within this sample encode the same CDR3. This rearrangement joins TRBV27 to TRBJ2-6; 7 nucleotides line up with TRBD1. V lost 2 bases to trimming and J lost 2 bases; unmatched junction nucleotides: 0. CDR1 MNHEY and CDR2 SMNVEV come from the germline V gene (reference sequence). The CDR3 contains 15 residues. The CDR3 loop reads CASSLDRAGANVLTF. CDR3 DNA sequence: TGTGCCAGCAGTTTAGACAGGGCTGGGGCCAACGTCCTGACTTTC. Using reference TRBV27 and TRBJ2-6 for the parts outside the CDR3, the full variable domain is EAQVTQNPRYLITVTGKKLTVTCSQNMNHEYMSWYRQDPGLGLRQIYYSMNVEVTDKGDVPEGYKVSRKEKRNFPLILESPSPNQTSLYFCASSLDRAGANVLTFGAGSRLTVL.

The chain links TRBV19 to TRBJ2-5, with 11 bases lining up with TRBD2. Germline CDR1 is LNHDA and CDR2 is SQIVND (reference sequence). V dropped 6 bases and J dropped 1; count of bases not matched to a gene: 4. The CDR3 consists of 15 residues. The CDR3 DNA reads as TGTGCCAGTAGCAGCCTAGCGGGAGGCCAAGAGACCCAGTACTTC. Protein: CASSSLAGGQETQYF.

This sequence joins TRBV5-6 and TRBJ1-5; the D gene is possibly TRBD1 (6 bases). Per germline, CDR1 SGHDT and CDR2 YYEEEE. The CDR3 is made up of 15 amino acids. V was pared by 2 bases and J by 2 bases, with 11 bases between. Written as DNA, the CDR3 is TGTGCCAGCAGCTTCAGGGGCTGGGGCAATCAGCCCCAGCATTTT. It specifies CASSFRGWGNQPQHF.

V usage is TRBV4-1 and J usage is TRBJ2-3, with no clear D. CDR1 MGHRA and CDR2 YSYEKL come from the germline V gene. The CDR3 is 15 amino acids. V lost 5 bases and J lost 2, with 14 bases in between. The chain's CDR3 is CASSSLGLFTDTQYF. DNA for the CDR3: TGCGCCAGCAGCTCGCTCGGGCTGTTCACAGATACGCAGTATTTT.

This clone was detected a few times. The rearrangement joins TRBV6-6 to TRBJ1-5; a weak D match, TRBD1 (6 bases). CDR1 MNHNY and CDR2 SVGAGI come from the germline V gene (reference sequence). Trimming took off 10 bases at V and 5 bases at J, with 18 bases between the two ends. This CDR3 has 14 amino acids. The CDR3 loop is CATRHNRDDQPQHF. DNA for the CDR3: TGTGCCACTAGGCATAACAGGGACGATCAGCCCCAGCATTTT.

The chain couples TRBV4-1 to TRBJ1-5, with D possibly TRBD1 on 5 matching bases. The CDR3 is 18 amino acids. V lost 1 base and J 1 base, leaving 17 bases between the germline ends. The germline CDR1 and CDR2 sequences are MGHRA and YSYEKL. The CDR3 nucleotides read TGCGCCAGCAGCCAAGGCGAGACAGCCACGGGGAGCAATCAGCCCCAGCATTTT. The encoded protein is CASSQGETATGSNQPQHF.

The CDR3 region has the DNA TGCGCCAGCAGCCAAGATCGGCTAGCGGGAACCCGAACAGGGCAGTACTTC. Amino acid sequence: CASSQDRLAGTRTGQYF. The chain links TRBV4-3 to TRBJ2-7, with 9 bases that match TRBD2. Unmatched junction bases numbered 15, after V lost 0 bases and J lost 9 bases. CDR3 size: 17 residues. Germline loops: CDR1 LGHNA, CDR2 YSLEER.

Notes on this clone: This CDR3 is missing its conserved last phenylalanine or tryptophan, likely due to a read error. The limits of the CDR3 on the DNA are not certain, so only TCRdb's listed CDR3 is given. The chain employs TRBV28 and TRBJ2-3; TRBD2, the table's D call, was not compared with the DNA. 8 amino acids form the CDR3, both terminal residues included. From germline, CDR1 is MDHEN and CDR2 SYDVKM. CDR3 protein: CASSPPSS.

As to this clone: Distinct nucleotide sequences in the sample also encode this CDR3. V usage is TRBV20-1 and J usage is TRBJ2-3; D gene ambiguous. The CDR3 has 11 residues. Germline values: CDR1 DFQATT, CDR2 SNEGSKA (reference sequence). Trimming took off 6 bases at V and 4 bases at J, with 8 bases between the two ends. The DNA for the CDR3 is TGCAGTGCACCCCGGGCAGATACGCAGTATTTT. It encodes CSAPRADTQYF.

The chain is built from TRBV9 and TRBJ2-5; 9 nucleotides line up with TRBD1. V lost 3 bases and J lost 5; bases outside the gene matches: 11. The CDR3 sequence is 16 residues long. Germline V gene data show CDR1 as SGDLS and CDR2 as YYNGEE. The CDR3: CASSADPGQGSETQYF. As DNA, the CDR3 is TGTGCCAGCAGCGCCGACCCGGGACAGGGAAGTGAGACCCAGTACTTC.

With regard to this clone: The same CDR3 is also encoded by other DNA sequences in this sample. This chain connects TRBV28 to TRBJ1-2; perhaps TRBD1 as D (5 bases). The CDR3 is 14 residues long. Per the germline V gene, CDR1 is MDHEN and CDR2 is SYDVKM. The ends were cut back, 7 bases at V and 4 bases at J, with 16 bases in the middle. The chain's CDR3 is CASTLDRGGYGYTF. As DNA, the CDR3 is TGTGCCAGCACCCTTGACCGGGGGGGCTATGGCTACACCTTC.

The chain links TRBV27 to TRBJ2-2; D perhaps matches TRBD2 (5 bases). V was clipped by 4 bases and J by 1 base, with 16 bases between them. Germline V gene lookup returns CDR1 MNHEY and CDR2 SMNVEV (reference sequence). The CDR3 runs to 17 residues. CDR3 nucleotides: TGTGCCAGCAGTTGGCTCGGATCTAGCTTGAACACCGGGGAGCTGTTTTTT. It codes for CASSWLGSSLNTGELFF.

Worth noting for this clone: This sample also contains other DNA sequences that code for the same CDR3. The genes are TRBV28 and TRBJ2-7; possibly TRBD2 for D (5 bases). There are 11 residues in the CDR3. CDR1 is MDHEN, CDR2 SYDVKM, per germline. V lost 4 bases and J lost 7, with 8 bases in between. The CDR3 sequence: CASSSPGEQYF. CDR3 nucleotides: TGTGCCAGCAGTTCTCCGGGAGAGCAGTACTTC.

The chain is built from TRBV5-1 and TRBJ2-7; D is perhaps TRBD2 (5 bases). CDR3 length: 13 amino acids. Between the trimmed V and J ends, which lost 0 bases and 7 bases, there was a span of 11 bases. CDR1 SGHRS and CDR2 YFSETQ come from the germline V gene. CDR3 protein: CASSLVPEREQYF. DNA of the CDR3: TGCGCCAGCAGCTTGGTGCCGGAGCGGGAGCAGTACTTC.

The chain carries TRBV15 and TRBJ2-3; D may match TRBD1 or TRBD2 (6 bases each). This CDR3 region has 17 residues. V shed 6 bases and J shed 4 bases, with 23 bases lying between them. Per germline, CDR1 LNHNV and CDR2 YYDKDF (reference sequence). The CDR3 region has the DNA TGTGCCACCAGGAGGGGGGTGGTGTCCGGACGAGCAGATACGCAGTATTTT. This translates into CATRRGVVSGRADTQYF.